These 21 T cell receptor beta chains share one sample of origin, sequenced in a study of blood T cell repertoires in COVID-19. TCRdb keeps only in-frame clones here, not all; method: immunoSEQ multiplex PCR. The sample contains over 25,000 clones, less than 90% of which appear only once. Material: peripheral blood. The receptors here all came from a man between 65 and 85 years old with active COVID-19.

This chain joins TRBV3-1 (or the pseudogene TRBV3-2) and TRBJ1-3, with 9 positions matching TRBD1. Germline V CDR1 and CDR2: LGHDT, YNNKEL (reference sequence). The V and J ends lost 6 bases and 8 bases, in that order; junction bases with no gene match: 8. This CDR3 comprises 14 residues. CDR3 protein: CASRSGQGGHTIYF. The CDR3 DNA follows: TGTGCCAGCAGGTCGGGACAGGGAGGACACACCATATATTTT.

J is TRBJ2-3 and V is TRBV5-1; 10 bases map to TRBD1. Trimming cost V 5 bases and J 5 bases; bases outside gene matches: 11. Germline V CDR1 and CDR2: SGHRS, YFSETQ. The CDR3 totals 16 residues. CDR3 residues: CASSWGDRGSVDTQYF. The CDR3, as DNA: TGCGCCAGCAGTTGGGGGGACAGGGGATCGGTAGATACGCAGTATTTT. The whole variable domain, filled in from reference TRBV5-1 and TRBJ2-3, reads KAGVTQTPRYLIKTRGQQVTLSCSPISGHRSVSWYQQTPGQGLQFLFEYFSETQRNKGNFPGRFSGRQFSNSRSEMNVSTLELGDSALYLCASSWGDRGSVDTQYFGPGTRLTVL.

The V and J genes are TRBV7-2 and TRBJ2-7; 7 bases align to TRBD1. Germline V gene data show CDR1 as SGHTA and CDR2 as FQGNSA. This CDR3 comprises 12 residues. V lost 5 bases and J lost 8; bases outside the gene matches: 6. The CDR3 spells CASSQGVSQQYF. The CDR3 DNA sequence: TGTGCCAGCAGCCAGGGGGTGTCGCAGCAGTACTTC.

The genes are TRBV3-1 (or the pseudogene TRBV3-2) and TRBJ2-5; weak D call: TRBD1 (6 bases). CDR3 length: 13 amino acids. Germline V gene sequence: CDR1 LGHDT, CDR2 YNNKEL (reference sequence). V lost 4 bases and J 5 bases, leaving 11 bases between the germline ends. CDR3: CASSPQGWETQYF. CDR3 DNA: TGTGCCAGCAGCCCACAGGGATGGGAGACCCAGTACTTC.

This chain uses TRBV10-3 with TRBJ2-2; D unclear. The CDR3 loop spans 13 amino acids. Germline CDR1 ENHRY, CDR2 SYGVKD. Between the trimmed V and J ends, which lost 9 bases and 0 bases, there was a span of 8 bases. The CDR3 region is CAMQEANTGELFF. The DNA of the CDR3 is TGTGCCATGCAGGAAGCGAACACCGGGGAGCTGTTTTTT.

The chain recombines TRBV3-1 (or the pseudogene TRBV3-2) with TRBJ1-1, with 7 bases lining up with TRBD1. V was clipped by 1 base and J by 10 bases; unmatched bases: 12. CDR1 is LGHDT and CDR2 is YNNKEL in the germline V gene (reference sequence). The CDR3 is made up of 15 amino acids. CDR3 in amino acids: CASSQVVSDRMGAFF. Here the CDR3 DNA reads TGTGCCAGCAGCCAAGTCGTCTCGGACAGGATGGGAGCTTTCTTT.

The V call is TRBV30, the J call TRBJ2-2, with D perhaps TRBD1 (8 bases). Germline V CDR1 and CDR2: GTSNPN, SVGIG (reference sequence). Trimming left V 5 bases short and J 1 base short, with 14 bases between. This CDR3 spans 15 amino acids. CDR3: CAWYRGGLNTGELFF. CDR3 sequence (DNA): TGTGCCTGGTACAGGGGGGGATTGAACACCGGGGAGCTGTTTTTT. Full variable domain (outside the CDR3, taken from reference TRBV30 and TRBJ2-2): SQTIHQWPATLVQPVGSPLSLECTVEGTSNPNLYWYRQAAGRGLQLLFYSVGIGQISSEVPQNLSASRPQDRQFILSSKKLLLSDSGFYLCAWYRGGLNTGELFFGEGSRLTVL.

The J gene is TRBJ1-6, the V gene TRBV9; no definite D call. The V end lost 3 bases, the J end lost 0 bases, and 10 bases lay between the germline ends. The CDR3 is 16 amino acids. Germline lookup yields CDR1 SGDLS and CDR2 YYNGEE. Written as DNA, the CDR3 is TGTGCCAGCAGCGGTTACGAGTACTCCTATAATTCACCCCTCCACTTT. Protein: CASSGYEYSYNSPLHF.

This rearrangement joins TRBV13 to TRBJ2-3; 7 bases line up with TRBD2. V dropped 5 bases and J dropped 2; count of bases not matched to a gene: 10. In germline, CDR1 is PRHDT, CDR2 FYEKMQ (reference sequence). This CDR3 has 16 residues. The CDR3 DNA follows: TGTGCCAGCAGCCCCCGAGGAGCGGGATTCACAGATACGCAGTATTTT. Translated: CASSPRGAGFTDTQYF.

The J gene is TRBJ1-1, the V gene TRBV18; TRBD1 is a possible D gene (5 bases). This CDR3 is 14 amino acids long. The ends were cut back, 3 bases at V and 3 bases at J, with 11 bases in the middle. CDR1 and CDR2 (germline): KGHSH, LQKENI. The CDR3 coding sequence is TGTGCCAGCTCACCTCAGGGCTCGGACACTGAAGCTTTCTTT. It yields the protein CASSPQGSDTEAFF. Filled out from reference TRBV18 and TRBJ1-1, the complete variable domain reads NAGVMQNPRHLVRRRGQEARLRCSPMKGHSHVYWYRQLPEEGLKFMVYLQKENIIDESGMPKERFSAEFPKEGPSILRIQQVVRGDSAAYFCASSPQGSDTEAFFGQGTRLTVV.

V gene TRBV4-1 combines with J gene TRBJ2-3, with 8 bases matching TRBD2. The V gene's germline CDR1 is MGHRA and CDR2 YSYEKL. The CDR3 extends over 17 amino acids. With V trimmed by 0 bases and J by 0 bases, 5 bases remained unmatched. The CDR3 region is CASSQEGTRISTDTQYF. DNA of the CDR3: TGCGCCAGCAGCCAAGAAGGGACTAGGATAAGCACAGATACGCAGTATTTT.

The CDR3 region has the DNA TGTGCCAGTAGTACGACTCATGAAAAACTGTTTTTT. Encoded protein: CASSTTHEKLFF. The rearrangement joins TRBV19 to TRBJ1-4; D is unclear. The CDR3 length is 12 residues. V lost 4 bases and J lost 6, with 6 bases in between. CDR1 is LNHDA and CDR2 is SQIVND in the germline V gene (reference sequence).

V gene TRBV18 combines with J gene TRBJ2-3; 7 bases are shared with TRBD2. This CDR3 comprises 15 residues. V lost 4 bases and J lost 6; bases outside the gene matches: 10. Germline loops: CDR1 KGHSH, CDR2 LQKENI. CDR3 protein: CASSRLIGGSDTQYF. In DNA, the CDR3 is TGTGCCAGCTCACGACTTATTGGCGGGAGTGATACGCAGTATTTT.

J is TRBJ2-2 and V is TRBV12-3 or TRBV12-4; 8 nucleotides agree with TRBD1. The length of the CDR3 is 13 residues. Trimming at V came to 6 bases and at J to 6 bases, leaving 3 bases not matched to a gene. Written as DNA, the CDR3 is TGTGCCAGCAGCCGGGACAGGCCCGGGGAGCTGTTTTTT. Amino acid sequence: CASSRDRPGELFF.

CDR3 DNA sequence: TGTGCCAGCATGGCTAGAACGAACACCGGGGAGCTGTTTTTT. Protein: CASMARTNTGELFF. J is TRBJ2-2 and V is TRBV2, with D hard to call. Trimming removed 7 bases from V and 0 bases from J, with 9 bases in between. Germline CDR1 and CDR2: SNHLY and FYNNEI. There are 14 residues in the CDR3.

The gene calls are TRBV7-9 and TRBJ1-2, with 8 bases identical to TRBD1. The CDR3 sequence is 15 residues long. CDR1 and CDR2 from the germline V gene are SEHNR and FQNEAQ (reference sequence). V was pared by 5 bases and J by 8 bases, with 13 bases of the junction left unmatched. CDR3 sequence reads: CASSATGQGRGGYTF. The CDR3 region has the DNA TGTGCCAGCAGCGCAACCGGACAGGGTCGGGGAGGCTACACCTTC. The whole variable domain, filled in from reference TRBV7-9 and TRBJ1-2, reads DTGVSQNPRHKITKRGQNVTFRCDPISEHNRLYWYRQTLGQGPEFLTYFQNEAQLEKSRLLSDRFSAERPKGSFSTLEIQRTEQGDSAMYLCASSATGQGRGGYTFGSGTRLTVV.

V is TRBV9 and J is TRBJ2-1; the match to TRBD2 covers 8 bases. With 4 bases clipped from V and 7 bases from J, the junction kept 4 bases outside the gene matches. Germline-derived CDR1 and CDR2 are SGDLS and YYNGEE. CDR3 length equals 13 residues. The CDR3 sequence is CASSNGGRNEQFF. DNA of the CDR3: TGTGCCAGCAGCAATGGCGGGAGGAATGAGCAGTTCTTC.

J is TRBJ1-1 and V is TRBV15; no clear D gene. CDR3 length: 12 residues. CDR1 and CDR2 from the germline V gene are LNHNV and YYDKDF (reference sequence). Trimming removed 9 bases at V and 1 base at J, with 9 bases between. CDR3 amino acids: CATRSGNTEAFF. The CDR3 DNA follows: TGTGCCACTCGTTCAGGGAACACTGAAGCTTTCTTT.

The chain carries TRBV24-1 and TRBJ2-1; D is possibly TRBD1 (7 bases). V was pared by 0 bases and J by 9 bases, with 17 bases between. This CDR3 is 16 amino acids long. Germline loops: CDR1 KGHDR, CDR2 SFDVKD. In nucleotides, the CDR3 is TGTGCCACCAGTGATTTGGGGACAGCGGGTTATAGTGAGCAGTTCTTC. It is translated as CATSDLGTAGYSEQFF.

The rearrangement links TRBV7-2 to TRBJ1-6, with D perhaps TRBD1 (5 bases). The CDR3 contains 14 residues. Germline CDR1 reads SGHTA; CDR2 reads FQGNSA. V lost 5 bases, J lost 9 bases, and 14 bases lay in between. The CDR3 is CASSQGGFASPLHF. CDR3 bases: TGTGCCAGCAGCCAGGGAGGGTTTGCTTCACCCCTCCACTTT.

The chain has TRBV21-1 and TRBJ2-7; TRBD1 was called by the table and not checked on the DNA. TRBV21-1 is a listed pseudogene. The CDR3 spans 15 residues. The CDR3 coding sequence is TGTGCCAGCAGCATCCCGGGACAGACCTTCTACGAGCAGTACTTC. It yields the protein CASSIPGQTFYEQYF.